The source of this TCR beta chain is a study of PD-L1 blockade in urothelial cancer. Sequenced by immunoSEQ multiplex PCR; TCRdb stores in-frame clones only, minus some. The table records over 100,000 clones, approximately 84% of them present only once. Time point: pretreatment peripheral blood. Unmatched junction bases numbered 12, after V lost 1 base and J lost 13 bases. CDR1 SEHNR and CDR2 FQNEAQ come from the germline V gene (reference sequence). The CDR3 is 15 amino acids. The source material was PBMCs, sampled around atezolizumab (anti-PD-L1) treatment. The genes are TRBV7-9 and TRBJ2-3; 9 bases match TRBD1. The receptor's source is a man aged 45 to 65 with urothelial cancer. CDR3 DNA sequence: TGTGCCAGCAGCTTAGTAGGTAACGGACAGGGGATGGAGTATTTT. This gives the protein CASSLVGNGQGMEYF.